This T cell receptor beta chain was captured in a study of T cells in Graves' hyperthyroidism and ophthalmopathy. Study-wide results and limits: With a median lead of approximately six months before onset, the model predicted ophthalmopathy.

RNA transcripts gave rise to amplified TCR beta CDR3 regions. The TCR CDR3 first-round RT-PCR relied on the HTBI primer set. TCRdb re-analysed the multiplex PCR reads in MiXCR, keeping a single row per CDR3 protein. Of over 500,000 distinct CDR3 sequences in the sample, around 13% were seen once. Only a few counts were recorded for this clonotype. Its specificity is unknown. On the basis of clinical symptoms, serum thyroxine and TRAb, thyroid ultrasound and orbital computed tomography, diagnoses were made. The PBMCs were sourced from fresh peripheral blood (approximately 9 ml). Germline trimming cut 6 bases from V and 6 bases from J; bases unmatched to any gene: 9. Looked up from germline, CDR1 is MNHEY and CDR2 is SVGEGT. The CDR3 is made up of 14 amino acids.

The sequence came from a woman aged 35 to 49 with Graves' hyperthyroidism. The sequencing input was blood. The chain uses TRBV6-2 or TRBV6-3 and TRBJ2-3; 7 bases map to TRBD2. The CDR3, as DNA: TGTGCCAGCAGCGCCTATAGAGCGGGGGATACGCAGTATTTT. This codes for CASSAYRAGDTQYF.